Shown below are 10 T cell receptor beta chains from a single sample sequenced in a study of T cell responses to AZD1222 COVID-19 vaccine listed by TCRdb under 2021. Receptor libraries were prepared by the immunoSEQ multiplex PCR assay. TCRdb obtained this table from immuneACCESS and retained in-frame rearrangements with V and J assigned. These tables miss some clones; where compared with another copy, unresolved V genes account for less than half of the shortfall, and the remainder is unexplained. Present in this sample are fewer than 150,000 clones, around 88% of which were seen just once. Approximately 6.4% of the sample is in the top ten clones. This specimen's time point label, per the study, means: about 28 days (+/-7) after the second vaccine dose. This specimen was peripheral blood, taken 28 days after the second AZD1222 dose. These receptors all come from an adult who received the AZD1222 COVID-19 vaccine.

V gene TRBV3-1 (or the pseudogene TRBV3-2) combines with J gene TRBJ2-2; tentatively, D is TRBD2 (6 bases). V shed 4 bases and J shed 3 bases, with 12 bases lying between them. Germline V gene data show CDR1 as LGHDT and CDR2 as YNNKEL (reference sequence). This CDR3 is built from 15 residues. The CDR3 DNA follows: TGTGCCAGCAGCCCCGGGACGGGGGACACCGGGGAGCTGTTTTTT. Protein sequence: CASSPGTGDTGELFF.

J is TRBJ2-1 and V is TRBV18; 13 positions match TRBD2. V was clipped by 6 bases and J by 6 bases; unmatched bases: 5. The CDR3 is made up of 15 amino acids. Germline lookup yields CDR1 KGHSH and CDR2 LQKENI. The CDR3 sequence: CASSETSGGPNEQFF. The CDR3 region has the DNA TGTGCCAGCTCGGAGACTAGCGGGGGGCCCAATGAGCAGTTCTTC. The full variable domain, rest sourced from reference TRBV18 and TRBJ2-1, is NAGVMQNPRHLVRRRGQEARLRCSPMKGHSHVYWYRQLPEEGLKFMVYLQKENIIDESGMPKERFSAEFPKEGPSILRIQQVVRGDSAAYFCASSETSGGPNEQFFGPGTRLTVL.

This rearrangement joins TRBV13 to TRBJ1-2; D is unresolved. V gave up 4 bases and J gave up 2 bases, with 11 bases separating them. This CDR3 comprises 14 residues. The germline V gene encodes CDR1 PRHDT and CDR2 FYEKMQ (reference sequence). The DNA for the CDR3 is TGTGCCAGCAGCTCATGGGTGCAGAACTATGGCTACACCTTC. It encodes CASSSWVQNYGYTF.

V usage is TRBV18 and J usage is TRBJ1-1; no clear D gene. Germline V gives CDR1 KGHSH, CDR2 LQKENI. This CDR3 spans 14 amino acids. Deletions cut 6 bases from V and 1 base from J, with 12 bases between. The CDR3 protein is CASSTAQKNTEAFF. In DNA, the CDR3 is TGTGCCAGCTCCACGGCACAAAAGAACACTGAAGCTTTCTTT.

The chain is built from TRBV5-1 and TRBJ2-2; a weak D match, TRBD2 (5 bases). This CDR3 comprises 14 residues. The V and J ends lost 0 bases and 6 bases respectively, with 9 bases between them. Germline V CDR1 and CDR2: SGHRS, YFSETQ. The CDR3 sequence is CASSLEGSAGELFF. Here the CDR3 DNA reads TGCGCCAGCAGCTTGGAAGGGAGCGCCGGGGAGCTGTTTTTT.

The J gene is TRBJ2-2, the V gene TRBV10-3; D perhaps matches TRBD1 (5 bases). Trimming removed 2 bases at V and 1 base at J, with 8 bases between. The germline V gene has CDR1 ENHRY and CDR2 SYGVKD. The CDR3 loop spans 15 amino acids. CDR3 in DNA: TGTGCCATCAGTGAGCAGGACATGAACACCGGGGAGCTGTTTTTT. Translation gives CAISEQDMNTGELFF.

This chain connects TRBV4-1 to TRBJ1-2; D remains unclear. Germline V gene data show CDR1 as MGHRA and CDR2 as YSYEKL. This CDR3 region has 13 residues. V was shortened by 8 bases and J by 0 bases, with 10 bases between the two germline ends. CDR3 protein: CASPPLTNYGYTF. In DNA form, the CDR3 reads TGCGCCAGCCCCCCTCTGACTAACTATGGCTACACCTTC.

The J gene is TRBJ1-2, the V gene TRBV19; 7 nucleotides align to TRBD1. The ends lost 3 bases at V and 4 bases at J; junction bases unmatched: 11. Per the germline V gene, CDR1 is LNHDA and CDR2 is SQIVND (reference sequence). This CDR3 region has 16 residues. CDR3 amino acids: CASSIKPGQTVYGYTF. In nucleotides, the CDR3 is TGTGCCAGTAGTATTAAACCGGGACAGACAGTCTATGGCTACACCTTC.

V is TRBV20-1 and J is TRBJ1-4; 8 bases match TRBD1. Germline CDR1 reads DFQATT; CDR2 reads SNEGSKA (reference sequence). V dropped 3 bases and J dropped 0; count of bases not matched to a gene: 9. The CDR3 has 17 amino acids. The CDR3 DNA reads TGCAGTGCTAGTGGCCAGGGGGCCAAGGCAACTAATGAAAAACTGTTTTTT. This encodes CSASGQGAKATNEKLFF.

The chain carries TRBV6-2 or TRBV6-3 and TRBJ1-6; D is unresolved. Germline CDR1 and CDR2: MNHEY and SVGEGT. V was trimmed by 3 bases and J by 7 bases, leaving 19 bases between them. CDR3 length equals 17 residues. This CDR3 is CASSYRGGGRINSPLHF. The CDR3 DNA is TGTGCCAGCAGTTATCGAGGTGGAGGCAGAATAAATTCACCCCTCCACTTT.